The rows below give T cell receptor beta chains drawn from one sample of a study of cytomegalovirus exposure and HLA in healthy donors. Profiling relied on immunoSEQ multiplex PCR, and the TCRdb table lists in-frame clones only, not all of them. This sample has 150,000 to 180,000 clones; approximately 80% occur once, and the top ten carry 5.6%. The sequencing sample was made of PBMCs. These TCRs come from a woman in her thirties or forties in good health and CMV-seropositive. Both conserved end residues are part of each CDR3. The order of the fields is CDR3 protein, CDR3 DNA, clone size, J gene, D gene, V gene. A D gene is named only where the DNA matches it firmly. Clone size is given for some rows only: seen once, a few or many times, or a class if the clone is expanded.

CAWSGQGGQPQHF TGTGCCTGGAGTGGCCAGGGGGGTCAGCCCCAGCATTTT - TRBJ1-5 TRBD1 TRBV30
CASSQPNLGRITDTQYF TGTGCCAGCAGTCAACCCAACCTAGGGAGGATCACAGATACGCAGTATTTT few TRBJ2-3 - TRBV28
CASSFKTGAYEQYF TGTGCCAGCAGCTTTAAGACAGGGGCCTACGAGCAGTACTTC - TRBJ2-7 TRBD1 TRBV7-2
CASSPLRIAGESTTREQYF TGTGCCAGCAGCCCGCTCAGAATAGCGGGAGAATCAACTACGAGGGAGCAGTACTTC - TRBJ2-7 TRBD2 TRBV7-8
CASRSRLVSGELFF TGCGCCAGCAGATCACGACTAGTATCCGGGGAGCTGTTTTTT once TRBJ2-2 - TRBV5-1
CASSPSPRGIGELFF TGTGCCAGCAGCCCTTCTCCCCGAGGGATCGGGGAGCTGTTTTTT - TRBJ2-2 - TRBV11-2
CASSSGGVEGEQFF TGCGCCAGCAGTAGCGGGGGCGTAGAGGGTGAGCAGTTCTTC few TRBJ2-1 TRBD2 TRBV5-1
CASSAGTSGSYEQYF TGTGCCAGCAGCGCCGGGACTAGCGGGAGTTACGAGCAGTACTTC - TRBJ2-7 TRBD2 TRBV7-8
CASSPLRLAGGPSTDTQYF TGTGCCAGCTCACCACTGAGACTAGCGGGAGGACCAAGCACAGATACGCAGTATTTT - TRBJ2-3 TRBD2 TRBV18
CSVIILAGRYNEQFF TGCAGCGTTATAATCCTAGCGGGAAGATACAATGAGCAGTTCTTC - TRBJ2-1 TRBD2 TRBV29-1
CASGLEETQYF TGTGCCAGCGGCTTGGAAGAGACCCAGTACTTC - TRBJ2-5 - TRBV2
CASSIQSQSAYEQYF TGTGCCAGCAGCATCCAGAGTCAAAGCGCCTACGAGCAGTACTTC - TRBJ2-7 - TRBV7-2
CASSEELLPTGELFF TGTGCCAGCAGTGAAGAACTGCTACCCACCGGGGAGCTGTTTTTT - TRBJ2-2 - TRBV6-1
CATWASGTKNTGELFF TGTGCCACCTGGGCGAGCGGGACAAAGAACACCGGGGAGCTGTTTTTT - TRBJ2-2 - TRBV27
CASSLNRGRRAWGGYGYTF TGTGCCAGCAGTTTAAACAGGGGGCGTAGGGCTTGGGGTGGCTATGGCTACACCTTC - TRBJ1-2 TRBD1 TRBV28
CASSLVGAMQETQYF TGTGCCAGCAGCTTAGTAGGGGCGATGCAAGAGACCCAGTACTTC - TRBJ2-5 - TRBV7-9
CASSLAGMNTEAFF TGCGCCAGCAGCTTGGCGGGAATGAACACTGAAGCTTTCTTT - TRBJ1-1 - TRBV5-1
CASSQGTSGSTDTQYF TGCGCCAGCAGCCAAGGGACTAGCGGGAGTACAGATACGCAGTATTTT - TRBJ2-3 TRBD2 TRBV5-1
CASSPRQGTEAFF TGTGCCAGCTCACCACGACAGGGCACTGAAGCTTTCTTT - TRBJ1-1 TRBD1 TRBV18
CASSLTGNQPQHF TGTGCCAGCAGCTTGACAGGTAATCAGCCCCAGCATTTT - TRBJ1-5 - TRBV11-2
CASSIGTSGRGLFF TGCGCCAGCAGCATCGGGACTAGCGGGCGGGGGCTGTTTTTT - TRBJ2-2 TRBD2 TRBV4-1
CASSAENNQPQHF TGTGCCAGCAGTGCGGAGAACAATCAGCCCCAGCATTTT few TRBJ1-5 - TRBV2
CASGPGTSGTARELFF TGTGCCAGCGGCCCAGGGACTAGCGGGACTGCCCGGGAGCTGTTTTTT - TRBJ2-2 TRBD2 TRBV5-4
CASSLVQGEAGELFF TGCGCCAGCAGCTTGGTCCAGGGCGAGGCCGGGGAGCTGTTTTTT - TRBJ2-2 - TRBV5-1
CASSNRVNEQFF TGTGCCAGTAGTAACAGGGTCAATGAGCAGTTCTTC - TRBJ2-1 - TRBV19
CASSEGLASDTQYF TGTGCCAGCAGCGAGGGACTAGCATCCGATACGCAGTATTTT - TRBJ2-3 TRBD2 TRBV9
CASSQEQGRRAEAFF TGTGCCAGCAGCCAAGAGCAGGGCCGTCGGGCTGAAGCTTTCTTT - TRBJ1-1 - TRBV4-2
CATSRGEGLYNEQFF TGTGCCACCAGCAGGGGGGAGGGCTTATACAATGAGCAGTTCTTC - TRBJ2-1 TRBD2 TRBV15
CASSLVGLAGRVVEQYF TGTGCCAGCAGCTTAGTGGGACTAGCGGGTAGGGTGGTCGAGCAGTACTTC - TRBJ2-7 TRBD2 TRBV13
CASSARGDTQYF TGTGCCAGCAGCGCACGGGGGGATACGCAGTATTTT - TRBJ2-3 - TRBV9
CASSLAAFPRSSYEQYF TGTGCCAGCAGCTTAGCCGCGTTCCCAAGGAGCTCCTACGAGCAGTACTTC - TRBJ2-7 - TRBV11-3
CASSRTGTGYEQYF TGTGCCAGCAGTCGTACCGGGACAGGGTACGAGCAGTACTTC - TRBJ2-7 TRBD1 TRBV7-8
CASSPGGNTDTQYF TGTGCCAGCAGTCCAGGGGGTAACACAGATACGCAGTATTTT - TRBJ2-3 TRBD1 TRBV28
CASNDRSGSNQPQHF TGTGCCAGTAATGACAGGTCAGGATCCAATCAGCCCCAGCATTTT - TRBJ1-5 - TRBV19
CASSLDLRQDYEQYF TGCGCCAGCAGCTTGGATCTGAGACAAGACTACGAGCAGTACTTC - TRBJ2-7 - TRBV5-1
CASSPTSGRVSGELFF TGTGCCAGCAGCCCTACTAGCGGGAGGGTTAGCGGGGAGCTGTTTTTT - TRBJ2-2 TRBD2 TRBV9
CASNREWVDTQYF TGTGCCAGCAACCGGGAGTGGGTAGATACGCAGTATTTT few TRBJ2-3 - TRBV6-1